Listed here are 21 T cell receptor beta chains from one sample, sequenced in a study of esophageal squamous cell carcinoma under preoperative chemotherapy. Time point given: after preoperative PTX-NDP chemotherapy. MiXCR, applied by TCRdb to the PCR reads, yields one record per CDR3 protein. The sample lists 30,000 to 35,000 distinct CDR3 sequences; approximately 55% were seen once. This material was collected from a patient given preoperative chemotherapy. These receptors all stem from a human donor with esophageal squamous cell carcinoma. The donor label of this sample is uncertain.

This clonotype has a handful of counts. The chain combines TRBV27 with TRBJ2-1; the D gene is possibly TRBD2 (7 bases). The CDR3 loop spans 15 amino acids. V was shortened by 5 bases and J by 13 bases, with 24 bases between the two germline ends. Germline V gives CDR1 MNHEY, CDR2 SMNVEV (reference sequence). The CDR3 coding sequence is TGTGCCAGCAGTCGAGGGGGGGCTAACCAAGAGACCCAGTTCTTC. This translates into CASSRGGANQETQFF.

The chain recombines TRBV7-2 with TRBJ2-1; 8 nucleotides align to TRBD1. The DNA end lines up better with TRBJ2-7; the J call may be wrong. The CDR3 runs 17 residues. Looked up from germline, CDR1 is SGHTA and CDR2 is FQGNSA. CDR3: CASSANSRGPPFYEQYF. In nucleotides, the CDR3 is TGTGCCAGCAGCGCAAACTCCAGGGGGCCACCCTTCTACGAGCAGTACTTC.

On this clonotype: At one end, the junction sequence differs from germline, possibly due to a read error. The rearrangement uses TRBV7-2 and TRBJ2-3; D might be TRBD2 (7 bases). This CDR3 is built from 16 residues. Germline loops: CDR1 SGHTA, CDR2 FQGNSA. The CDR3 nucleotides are TGTGCCAGCAGGGCGACGGGGGGCGGGGGCCAAGATACGCAGTATTTC. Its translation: CASRATGGGGQDTQYF.

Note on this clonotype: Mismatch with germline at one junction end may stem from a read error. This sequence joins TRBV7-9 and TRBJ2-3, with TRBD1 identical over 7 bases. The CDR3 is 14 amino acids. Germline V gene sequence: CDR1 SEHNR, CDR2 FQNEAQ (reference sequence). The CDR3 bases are TGTGCCAGCAGGGAAGGACAGGCCCTGAATACGCAGTACTTT. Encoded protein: CASREGQALNTQYF.

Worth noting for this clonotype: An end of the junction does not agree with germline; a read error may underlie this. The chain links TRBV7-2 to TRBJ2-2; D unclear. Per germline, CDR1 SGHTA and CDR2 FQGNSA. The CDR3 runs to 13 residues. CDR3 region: CASSFGYTGEQFF. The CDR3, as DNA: TGTGCCAGCAGCTTCGGATACACCGGTGAGCAGTTTTTT. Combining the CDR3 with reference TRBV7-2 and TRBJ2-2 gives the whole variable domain GAGVSQSPSNKVTEKGKDVELRCDPISGHTALYWYRQSLGQGLEFLIYFQGNSAPDKSGLPSDRFSAERTGGSVSTLTIQRTQQEDSAVYLCASSFGYTGEQFFGEGSRLTVL.

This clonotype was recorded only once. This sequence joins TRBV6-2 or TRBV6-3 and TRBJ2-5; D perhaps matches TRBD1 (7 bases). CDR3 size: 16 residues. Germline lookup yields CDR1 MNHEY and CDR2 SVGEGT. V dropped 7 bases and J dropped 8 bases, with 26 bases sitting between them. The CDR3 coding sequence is TGTGCCAGCATCGTCATCAGGGGGGAGGCCCAAAACACCCAGTACTTC. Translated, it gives CASIVIRGEAQNTQYF.

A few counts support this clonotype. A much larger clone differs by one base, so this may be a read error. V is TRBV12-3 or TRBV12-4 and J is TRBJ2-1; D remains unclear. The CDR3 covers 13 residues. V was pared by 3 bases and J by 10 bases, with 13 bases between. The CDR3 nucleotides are TGTGCCAGCAGTTTCATGGCCCCCTACGAGCAGTTCTTC. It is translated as CASSFMAPYEQFF.

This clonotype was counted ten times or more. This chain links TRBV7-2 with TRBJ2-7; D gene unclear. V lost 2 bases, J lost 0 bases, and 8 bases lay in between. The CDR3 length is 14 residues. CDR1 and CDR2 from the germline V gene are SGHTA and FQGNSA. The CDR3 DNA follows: TGTGCCAGCAGCTTAAAGGGCATCTCCTACGAGCAGTACTTC. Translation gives CASSLKGISYEQYF.

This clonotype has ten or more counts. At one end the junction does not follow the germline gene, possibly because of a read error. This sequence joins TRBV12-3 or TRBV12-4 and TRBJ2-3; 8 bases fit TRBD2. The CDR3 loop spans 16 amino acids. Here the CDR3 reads CASSTTGGGATDTQYF. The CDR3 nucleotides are TGTGCCAGCAGTACTACGGGGGGGGGGGCCACAGATACGCAGTATTTC.

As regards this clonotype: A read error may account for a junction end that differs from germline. CDR3 sequence: CASSLKPGRGAGDTQYF. DNA for the CDR3: TGTGCCAGCAGCCTCAAACCGGGGCGGGGGGCCGGAGATACGCAGTACTTT. The chain has TRBV7-3 and TRBJ2-3; 8 bases agree with TRBD2. The CDR3 is 17 residues long. In germline, CDR1 is SGHTA, CDR2 FQGTGA.

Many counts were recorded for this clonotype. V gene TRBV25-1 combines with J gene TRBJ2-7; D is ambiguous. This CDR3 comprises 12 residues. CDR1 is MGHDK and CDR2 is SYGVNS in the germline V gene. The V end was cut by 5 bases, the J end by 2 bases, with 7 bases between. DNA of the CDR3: TGTGCCAGCAGTTTAGTCCCCTACGAGCAGTACTTC. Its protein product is CASSLVPYEQYF.

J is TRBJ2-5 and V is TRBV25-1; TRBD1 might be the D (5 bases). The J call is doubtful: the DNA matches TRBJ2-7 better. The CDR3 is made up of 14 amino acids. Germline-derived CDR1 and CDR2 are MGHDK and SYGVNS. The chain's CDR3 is CASSEDMVPYEQYF. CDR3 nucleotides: TGTGCCAGCAGTGAGGACATGGTCCCCTACGAGCAGTACTTC.

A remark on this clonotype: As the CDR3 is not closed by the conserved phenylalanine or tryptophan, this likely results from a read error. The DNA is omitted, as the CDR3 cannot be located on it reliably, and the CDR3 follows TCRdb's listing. This chain's CDR3 is CASSSPGLAGGYQETRYS. This sequence joins TRBV7-8 and TRBJ2-5; the D segment call TRBD2 is taken from the table without a DNA check. Both ends counted, the CDR3 spans 18 residues. The germline gives CDR1 SGHVS, CDR2 FQNEAQ.

CDR3 DNA sequence: TGTGCCAGCAGCCGCTTCCGGGGGCCGGCAGCCAAGGGCATGCAGTACTTC. Residues: CASSRFRGPAAKGMQYF. This chain uses TRBV7-6 with TRBJ2-4; D may correspond to TRBD1 or TRBD2 (6 bases each). The CDR3 consists of 17 residues. The germline CDR1 and CDR2 sequences are SGHVS and FNYEAQ. Trimming cost V 5 bases and J 13 bases, with 30 bases left between them.

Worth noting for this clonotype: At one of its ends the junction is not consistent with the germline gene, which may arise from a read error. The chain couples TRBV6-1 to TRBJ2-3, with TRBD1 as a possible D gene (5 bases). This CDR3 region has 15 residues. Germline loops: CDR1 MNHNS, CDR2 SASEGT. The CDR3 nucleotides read TGTGCCAGGCAAAAAGGGGCCGGTGCCCCAGATACGCAGTATTTC. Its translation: CARQKGAGAPDTQYF.

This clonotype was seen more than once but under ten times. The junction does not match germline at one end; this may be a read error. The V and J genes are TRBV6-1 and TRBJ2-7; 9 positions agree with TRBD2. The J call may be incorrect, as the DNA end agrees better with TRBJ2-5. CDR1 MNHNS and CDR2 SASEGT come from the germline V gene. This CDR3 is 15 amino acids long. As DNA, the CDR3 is TGTGCCAGCAGAGAAGTAGCGGGGGCCGGGGAGACCCAGTACTTC. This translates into CASREVAGAGETQYF.

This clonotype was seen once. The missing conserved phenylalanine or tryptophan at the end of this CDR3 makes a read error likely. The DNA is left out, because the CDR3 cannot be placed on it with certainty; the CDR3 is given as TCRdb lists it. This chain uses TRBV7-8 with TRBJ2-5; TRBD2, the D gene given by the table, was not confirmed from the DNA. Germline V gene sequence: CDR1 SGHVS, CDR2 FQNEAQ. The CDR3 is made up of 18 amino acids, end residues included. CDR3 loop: CASSSPGLAGGGQETQLS.

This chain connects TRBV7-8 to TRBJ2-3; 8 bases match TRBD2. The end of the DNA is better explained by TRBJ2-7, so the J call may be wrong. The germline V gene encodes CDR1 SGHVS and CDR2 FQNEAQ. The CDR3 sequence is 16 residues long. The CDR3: CASSNPGRGAGDTQYF. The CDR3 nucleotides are TGTGCCAGCAGCAACCCGGGGCGGGGGGCCGGAGATACGCAGTACTTC.

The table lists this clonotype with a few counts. The CDR3 spells CASRRTESTDTQYF. In DNA, the CDR3 is TGTGCCAGCCGAAGGACAGAAAGCACAGATACGCAGTATTTT. The chain is built from TRBV6-1 and TRBJ2-3; possible D gene TRBD1, 6 bases. The CDR3 is 14 amino acids. Per germline, CDR1 MNHNS and CDR2 SASEGT. V was trimmed by 8 bases and J by 0 bases, leaving 12 bases between them.

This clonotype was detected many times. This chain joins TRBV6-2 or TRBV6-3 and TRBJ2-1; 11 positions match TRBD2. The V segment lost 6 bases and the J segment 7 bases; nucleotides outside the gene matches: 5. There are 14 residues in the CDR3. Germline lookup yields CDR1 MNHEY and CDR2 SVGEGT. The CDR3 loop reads CASSLAGGPNEQFF. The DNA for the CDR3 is TGTGCCAGCAGCTTAGCGGGGGGGCCAAATGAGCAGTTCTTC.

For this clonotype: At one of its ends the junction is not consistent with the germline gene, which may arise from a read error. DNA of the CDR3: TGTGCCAGCAGCTTTGCGACGAAAGATACGCAGTATTTC. This translates into CASSFATKDTQYF. This rearrangement joins TRBV7-8 to TRBJ2-3, with unresolved D. Germline V gene data show CDR1 as SGHVS and CDR2 as FQNEAQ. CDR3 length: 13 residues.